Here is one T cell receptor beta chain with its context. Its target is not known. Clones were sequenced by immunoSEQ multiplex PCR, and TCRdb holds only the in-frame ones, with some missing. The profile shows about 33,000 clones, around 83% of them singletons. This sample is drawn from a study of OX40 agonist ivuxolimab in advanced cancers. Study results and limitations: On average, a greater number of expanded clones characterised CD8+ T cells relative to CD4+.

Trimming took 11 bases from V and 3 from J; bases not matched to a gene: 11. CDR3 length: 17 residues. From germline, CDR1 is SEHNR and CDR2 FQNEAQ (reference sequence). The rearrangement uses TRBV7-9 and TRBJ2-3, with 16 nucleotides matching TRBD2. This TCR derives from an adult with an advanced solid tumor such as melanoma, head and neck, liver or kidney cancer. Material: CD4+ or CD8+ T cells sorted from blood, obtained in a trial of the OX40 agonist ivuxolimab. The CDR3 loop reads CAGSGTSGGASTDTQYF. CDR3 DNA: TGTGCCGGCTCCGGGACTAGCGGGGGGGCTTCGACAGATACGCAGTATTTT.